This paragraph covers one TCR beta chain sequence. Its antigen is currently not known. No much larger clone is present one base from it, and per-base qualities are unavailable. The entry originates in a study of cytomegalovirus exposure and HLA in healthy donors (dated by TCRdb to about 2017). Background for the entire study: An earlier analysis of about 560 of the donors reported under 300 Gb of sequence data and 117 million unique TCR beta sequences obtained from some 200 million T cells. About 280 gigabases of sequencing data and tens of millions of unique TCR sequences were included in an early release covering about 700 HLA-typed donors. Among the roughly 410 genotyped donors, 81% belonged to the genetic ancestry cluster associated with self-reported Caucasian donors. The study aimed to test whether cataloging public T cell receptors could reveal signatures of past pathogen exposure. The T cell repertoires of around 730 subjects were profiled by immunosequencing and related to cytomegalovirus serostatus. Along with the approximately 670-subject first cohort, a separate validation cohort of over a hundred different subjects was used. High-throughput TCR immunosequencing, statistical association of individual TCRs with disease status, and machine learning were combined to predict cytomegalovirus infection status. In a later analysis, previously published TCR beta repertoires from several hundred donors were re-analyzed and high-resolution HLA genotyping was added so that TCR occurrence patterns could be studied. Rather than drawing on any new phenotypic data, the later analysis identified candidate immune exposures from TCR beta sequences and the way those sequences occurred across donors. To decide whether each TCR beta V gene segment behaved as functional or pseudogenic, an earlier analysis of several hundred of the donors relied on high-throughput TCR beta sequencing. Donor age, sex, ethnicity and CMV serostatus were compiled alongside the repertoire data. In a later genetic analysis, genome-wide SNP genotypes for about three fifths of the roughly 670 donors were used, and that subset was treated as a discovery cohort. All discovery cohort repertoires had been generated on a single sequencing platform. Class I and class II HLA loci were covered by the typing at four-digit resolution. Typing coverage differed by locus: A, B, C, DRB1 and DQB1 were typed in about 620-640 donors, DQA1 in about 510, DPA1 in nearly 610, and DPB1 in 472. Five DR-DQ haplotypes were handled as single units for association and clustering, since linkage in the cohort was strong. Among over 350 genotyped donors of the cohort, an average of about 240,000 unique TCR beta nucleotide sequences were sequenced per donor, about a sixth of them non-productive. What the study reported, not specific to this receptor: At a false discovery rate of 0.05, a later analysis linked 15,000 to 20,000 TCR beta sequences to specific HLA alleles. Because some donors lacked HLA typing at each locus, the association tests relied only on the typed subset. In a later analysis, TCR association rates were found to vary across HLA loci, with the most associated TCRs seen for DRB1 alleles and the fewest for HLA-C alleles. In a later analysis, HLA-associated TCR beta chains showed more clonal expansion and lower generation probabilities than non-associated chains that were equally common. Roughly uniform sequencing depth across donors was assumed in presence/absence analyses, although this assumption may not hold. A later analysis reported that several top co-occurrence clusters appeared linked to parvovirus B19, influenza, CMV and Epstein-Barr virus. Cytomegalovirus status was reported to be diagnosed by the classifier with high specificity and sensitivity in both the original and validation cohorts. The only immune exposure information available for the cohort was CMV serostatus. In a later analysis, most CMV-associated TCR beta chains were found to appear HLA-restricted, with HLA associations seemingly driven largely by CMV exposure. Linkage disequilibrium might explain the correlated functional status among segregating V segments, but an unknown experimental factor could not be ruled out. The authors suggested that the approach could potentially be extended to other disease states and immunological phenotypes. A further reported finding was that TCR beta sequences accurately predicted the HLA-A and HLA-B alleles for most subjects in the first cohort. An earlier analysis of approximately 570 of the donors showed that most TCR beta V segments appeared in productive rearrangements either about 87% or about 30% of the time, which broadly matched IMGT annotations. A cluster of highly shared sequence variants was judged likely to represent a technical artifact of the sequencing pipeline. V-gene and J-gene trimming of TCR beta chains was associated with a missense DCLRE1C variant in a later genetic analysis, and the association was replicated in an independent cohort. While some public TCRs were present in many individuals, most TCR sequences turned up only very rarely across donors. Because counts were too low, seventeen rarely observed V segments, including chromosome 9 orphons, were left out of the earlier analysis of a few hundred of the donors. The 87-base-pair reads could not distinguish some IMGT-functional V segments, including TRBV6-2 and TRBV6-3, so those segments were excluded. Three of the identified cytomegalovirus-associated TCR beta chains were confirmed in vitro to be specific for cytomegalovirus antigens. This cohort had only TCR beta chains sequenced, and the lack of alpha or paired-chain data limited which features could be detected. A later genetic analysis reported fewer N-insertions in productive TCRs among donors in an Asian-associated ancestry cluster than the roughly 700-donor mean. In the study, approximately 160 TCR beta chains were listed as associated with cytomegalovirus. Assigning TCR associations to individual alleles was difficult when HLA alleles, especially DR and DQ, strongly co-occurred.

The cohort was made up of several hundred healthy bone marrow donors. At the time of sampling, all cohort members were nominally healthy, though unrecorded immune exposures were likely present. The donor tested CMV seropositive, placing the donor among the 250 to 300 seropositive members of the cohort. A peripheral blood sample was provided by each donor, and peripheral blood mononuclear cells were used for TCR beta sequencing. Genomic DNA was extracted from the blood cell samples with the Qiagen DNeasy Blood Extraction Kit. Trimming takes 7 bases from V and 0 bases from J, and the germline ends sit 12 bases apart. The germline V gene yields SNHLY for CDR1 and FYNNEI for CDR2. Counted from cysteine to phenylalanine, this CDR3 has 14 amino acids. Only the CDR3 region is kept as DNA, spanning 42 bases read in frame from base 1. Receptor libraries were prepared by the immunoSEQ multiplex PCR assay. The multiplex PCR relied on a mix of 60 forward primers for TCR Vbeta segments and 13 reverse primers for TCR Jbeta segments. A multiplex PCR assay on genomic DNA amplified the CDR3 region of rearranged TCR beta genes. On the Illumina HiSeq System, the amplified TCR beta libraries were sequenced as 87-base-pair reads. The study's own analysis went as follows. Across the roughly 640 repertoires, a later analysis counted 78 million or so unique TCR beta chains, around 11 million of which were shared by at least two donors. Raw reads were error-corrected and collapsed into unique sequences with a nearest-neighbor algorithm that merged closely related sequences to remove PCR and sequencing errors. Alignment of CDR3 sequences to IMGT reference sequences was used to assign V, D and J gene segments. Each retained sequence needed at least a six-nucleotide match to both a V gene segment and a J gene segment. Rearrangements were called productive when the CDR3 lacked stop codons and stayed in frame with V and J; all others were non-productive. CDR3 was defined by IMGT convention, running from the second conserved V-encoded cysteine to the conserved J-encoded phenylalanine. The earlier analysis of 500 to 750 of the donors excluded any sequence lacking an unambiguous match to a single V gene segment. In an earlier analysis of several hundred of the donors, V segments were called functional above 56.7% productive rearrangements and were called segregating when the between-donor standard deviation exceeded 5%. A statistical classification framework was built for diagnosing cytomegalovirus status from the catalog of TCR beta chain sequences. A later analysis assigned V and J genes by comparing TCR nucleotide sequences with IMGT/GENE-DB human TR gene sequences. A later analysis assigned CDR3 sequences and most-parsimonious VDJ recombination scenarios with the TCRdist pipeline. In a later analysis, each TCR beta chain was defined by its CDR3 amino acid sequence together with its V-gene family, and reads lacking a unique V-gene family were excluded. To address suspected cross-contamination and a sequencing artifact, a later analysis removed roughly 640 highly shared, low-generation-probability nucleotide sequences. A later analysis calculated a clonal expansion index for each public chain from normalized within-repertoire ranks of inferred template counts. In a later analysis, generation probabilities were computed with a VDJ recombination model fitted to out-of-frame rearrangements, and the resulting probabilities were checked against IGoR. Hypergeometric tests were used in a later analysis to score TCR-TCR, TCR-HLA and TCR-CMV co-occurrence, with a repertoire-size bias correction applied to the TCR pairs. False discovery rates were estimated in a later analysis by permuting HLA or CMV assignments 20 times. In a later analysis, co-occurring TCRs were grouped using DBSCAN, and TCRdist sequence similarity was added for clustering within HLA-allele-positive subsets. For co-occurrence clustering, repertoires with fewer than 30,000 or more than 120,000 public chains were excluded, along with 4 to 6 repertoires with anomalous nucleotide sharing. Sourced from immuneACCESS, this table was stored by TCRdb with only in-frame sequences that have V and J called. A share of the clones is absent; for the studies checked, an unresolved V gene accounts for under half, and the remainder has no known explanation. V and J calls plus clone size are reproduced from that table; the DNA served to infer D and trimming. The sample has some 110,000 clones on record, 60% to 85% of them singletons. Together, the top ten hold about 4.9% of the sample.

The receptor chain draws on TRBV2 and TRBJ1-2; TRBD1 is possibly the D segment (5 matching bases). What was sequenced was PBMCs. This TCR was recovered from a man aged 50 or older in good health and CMV-seropositive. The CDR3 reads CASKETEANYGYTF. The DNA sequence reads TGTGCCAGCAAAGAGACAGAAGCTAACTATGGCTACACCTTC.